Each of the 29 T cell receptor beta chains below was sequenced from the same sample in a study of CD8+ T cells in alopecia areata. RNA was isolated and reverse transcribed to cDNA, the sequencing template. TCRdb's copy holds only in-frame clones and misses some; the assay was immunoSEQ multiplex PCR. The sample includes fewer than 150,000 clones, 35% to 45% seen only once; the top ten take over 3%. The specimen sequenced was CD4+ T cells sorted from blood. The receptor set was obtained from a human donor with alopecia areata.

The CDR3 spells CSGRGFDYGYTF. The DNA for the CDR3 is TGCAGCGGCCGAGGATTCGACTATGGCTACACCTTC. The gene calls are TRBV29-1 and TRBJ1-2; the D is unclear. Germline CDR1 and CDR2: SQVTM and ANQGSEA. Trimming shortened V by 7 bases and J by 3 bases, and 12 bases separated the two germline ends. This CDR3 spans 12 amino acids.

The chain has TRBV15 and TRBJ2-1; D unresolved. Germline V gene lookup returns CDR1 LNHNV and CDR2 YYDKDF (reference sequence). The CDR3 sequence is 13 residues long. V lost 5 bases and J lost 8, with 13 bases in between. The CDR3 loop reads CATSGLVLDEQFF. CDR3 sequence (DNA): TGTGCCACCAGCGGCCTAGTCTTGGATGAGCAGTTCTTC.

V gene TRBV5-1 combines with J gene TRBJ2-7; the match to TRBD2 covers 7 bases. V gave up 7 bases and J gave up 2 bases; unmatched junction bases: 9. The CDR3 is 14 amino acids. Germline lookup yields CDR1 SGHRS and CDR2 YFSETQ. The CDR3 protein is CASAPTSVAYEQYF. CDR3 DNA: TGCGCCAGCGCCCCAACTAGCGTAGCCTACGAGCAGTACTTC.

The chain recombines TRBV28 with TRBJ2-4, with no clear D. V was shortened by 3 bases and J by 3 bases, with 9 bases between the two germline ends. Germline-derived CDR1 and CDR2 are MDHEN and SYDVKM. This CDR3 spans 14 amino acids. In DNA, the CDR3 is TGTGCCAGCAGTTTCCCCAAGGGCAAAAACATTCAGTACTTC. Translated, it gives CASSFPKGKNIQYF.

This clone showed up just a few times. This chain joins TRBV29-1 and TRBJ2-7, with 9 bases identical to TRBD1. This CDR3 comprises 14 residues. The J segment lost 3 bases and the V segment lost 2 bases, leaving 5 bases of the junction unmatched. CDR1 is SQVTM and CDR2 is ANQGSEA in the germline V gene. The CDR3 loop is CSVEITGGVYEQYF. The DNA of the CDR3 is TGCAGCGTTGAAATTACAGGGGGCGTCTACGAGCAGTACTTC.

This clone was observed a few times. The gene calls are TRBV7-3 and TRBJ1-2, with TRBD1 matching over 9 bases. The CDR3 contains 14 residues. The junction had 2 bases not matched to a gene; V was cut back by 5 bases and J by 1 base. CDR1 is SGHTA and CDR2 is FQGTGA in the germline V gene. CDR3 in amino acids: CASSPGQGNYGYTF. In DNA form, the CDR3 reads TGTGCCAGCAGCCCGGGACAGGGTAACTATGGCTACACCTTC.

This clone is a singleton in its sample. V and J are TRBV20-1 and TRBJ2-7, with D unclear. Germline V lookup: CDR1 DFQATT, CDR2 SNEGSKA (reference sequence). V was cut by 6 bases and J by 9 bases, with 15 bases left in between. This CDR3 spans 11 amino acids. CDR3 sequence (DNA): TGCAGTGCGAGCCACTGGCTTGGGCAGTACTTC. Its protein is CSASHWLGQYF.

The chain joins TRBV30 to TRBJ1-5; 7 nucleotides align to TRBD1. Germline V gene sequence: CDR1 GTSNPN, CDR2 SVGIG (reference sequence). The CDR3 extends over 13 amino acids. Germline trimming cut 4 bases from V and 10 bases from J; bases unmatched to any gene: 10. The CDR3 DNA reads as TGTGCCTGGAAAAGACAGGGCGACCTCCCCCAGCATTTT. This codes for CAWKRQGDLPQHF.

The gene calls are TRBV5-1 and TRBJ1-3; D not certain. This CDR3 contains 12 residues. Per germline, CDR1 SGHRS and CDR2 YFSETQ. Trimming left V 0 bases short and J 4 bases short, with 2 bases between. The CDR3: CASSLVGNTIYF. The CDR3 bases are TGCGCCAGCAGCTTGGTCGGAAACACCATATATTTT. The full variable domain, its missing parts supplied by reference TRBV5-1 and TRBJ1-3, is KAGVTQTPRYLIKTRGQQVTLSCSPISGHRSVSWYQQTPGQGLQFLFEYFSETQRNKGNFPGRFSGRQFSNSRSEMNVSTLELGDSALYLCASSLVGNTIYFGEGSWLTVV.

V usage is TRBV7-9 and J usage is TRBJ2-2, with a weak D call TRBD2 (6 bases). This CDR3 has 13 amino acids. The V gene lost 6 bases and the J gene lost 4 bases, with 9 bases spanning the gap. Germline V gene sequence: CDR1 SEHNR, CDR2 FQNEAQ (reference sequence). In nucleotides, the CDR3 is TGTGCCAGCAGACAGGAGGGCACCGGGGAGCTGTTTTTT. This encodes CASRQEGTGELFF.

This clone was seen a few times. The chain links TRBV29-1 to TRBJ1-5; D is perhaps TRBD1 (6 bases). This CDR3 comprises 16 residues. Per germline, CDR1 SQVTM and CDR2 ANQGSEA. Trimming cost V 4 bases and J 5 bases, with 21 bases left between them. The CDR3 sequence: CSVGQGQTALDQPQHF. The DNA for the CDR3 is TGCAGCGTTGGGCAGGGGCAAACGGCCCTGGATCAGCCCCAGCATTTT.

The rearrangement joins TRBV4-3 to TRBJ2-3; 8 bases match TRBD1. The CDR3 has 13 residues. Per the germline V gene, CDR1 is LGHNA and CDR2 is YSLEER. The J segment lost 7 bases and the V segment lost 4 bases, leaving 4 bases of the junction unmatched. The CDR3 coding sequence is TGCGCCAGCAGCCCTACAGGGGGAAATACGCAGTATTTT. Translated, it gives CASSPTGGNTQYF.

Only a few counts were recorded for this clone. The rearrangement links TRBV14 to TRBJ2-1, with 8 positions matching TRBD2. The CDR3 contains 16 residues. Losses at the gene ends were 0 bases for V and 4 bases for J; bases not matched to a gene: 5. Germline V gene data show CDR1 as SGHDN and CDR2 as FVKESK. The CDR3, as DNA: TGTGCCAGCAGCCAAGAAAAGCGGGGGATATACAATGAGCAGTTCTTC. As protein: CASSQEKRGIYNEQFF.

The sample holds a few counts of this clone. The rearrangement uses TRBV29-1 and TRBJ2-7; no definite D call. Deletions cut 6 bases from V and 0 bases from J, with 12 bases between. The CDR3 has 13 amino acids. CDR1 and CDR2 from the germline V gene are SQVTM and ANQGSEA. CDR3 region: CSVPSQTSYEQYF. The DNA of the CDR3 is TGCAGCGTCCCATCACAGACCTCCTACGAGCAGTACTTC.

The sample holds a few counts of this clone. The chain joins TRBV23-1 to TRBJ2-1; 13 bases line up with TRBD2. TRBV23-1 is filed as an ORF, its function uncertain. The CDR3 covers 14 residues. V lost 10 bases to trimming and J lost 8 bases; unmatched junction nucleotides: 8. This CDR3 reads CAKGLAGRQDEQFF. The CDR3 coding sequence is TGCGCCAAGGGACTAGCGGGGCGCCAGGATGAGCAGTTCTTC.

This clone came up a few times. The V gene is TRBV29-1, the J gene TRBJ1-1; D uncertain. Germline CDR1 is SQVTM and CDR2 is ANQGSEA. The CDR3 length is 14 residues. V was trimmed by 6 bases and J by 0 bases, leaving 14 bases between them. DNA for the CDR3: TGCAGCGTCACAAAGACGGTCATGAACACTGAAGCTTTCTTT. It translates to CSVTKTVMNTEAFF.

In its sample, this clone was seen a few times. V is TRBV29-1 and J is TRBJ1-2; a weak D match, TRBD1 (5 bases). This CDR3 has 13 residues. Germline V gives CDR1 SQVTM, CDR2 ANQGSEA. Trimming left V 7 bases short and J 4 bases short, with 16 bases between. This CDR3 is CSALGGGSYGYTF. The CDR3 nucleotides read TGCAGCGCGCTAGGTGGGGGGAGCTATGGCTACACCTTC.

At least ten counts were recorded for this clone. This chain connects TRBV7-8 to TRBJ2-7; 8 bases agree with TRBD2. Trimming at V came to 3 bases and at J to 0 bases, leaving 7 bases not matched to a gene. Per the germline V gene, CDR1 is SGHVS and CDR2 is FQNEAQ. The CDR3 runs to 16 residues. The CDR3 protein is CASSFTSGQSSYEQYF. The CDR3 DNA reads as TGTGCCAGCAGCTTCACTAGCGGTCAAAGCTCCTACGAGCAGTACTTC.

This chain uses TRBV7-2 with TRBJ2-3; TRBD2 matches 7 bases. This CDR3 comprises 15 residues. Germline loops: CDR1 SGHTA, CDR2 FQGNSA. Losses at the gene ends were 0 bases for V and 4 bases for J; bases not matched to a gene: 4. CDR3 bases: TGTGCCAGCAGCTTAGCCGTGGCGGGAGCAGATACGCAGTATTTT. Translated: CASSLAVAGADTQYF.

The chain links TRBV7-2 to TRBJ2-7; D tentatively reads TRBD1 or TRBD2 (5 bases each). The V end lost 5 bases, the J end lost 6 bases, and 14 bases lay between the germline ends. CDR3 length equals 13 residues. From germline, CDR1 is SGHTA and CDR2 FQGNSA. DNA of the CDR3: TGTGCCAGCAGCAACCGGGACCCCCGCGAGCAGTACTTC. Its translation is CASSNRDPREQYF. Filled out from reference TRBV7-2 and TRBJ2-7, the complete variable domain reads GAGVSQSPSNKVTEKGKDVELRCDPISGHTALYWYRQSLGQGLEFLIYFQGNSAPDKSGLPSDRFSAERTGGSVSTLTIQRTQQEDSAVYLCASSNRDPREQYFGPGTRLTVT.

This sequence joins TRBV10-3 and TRBJ2-5; D ambiguous. V was clipped by 3 bases and J by 1 base, with 0 bases between them. Per the germline V gene, CDR1 is ENHRY and CDR2 is SYGVKD. This CDR3 is built from 11 residues. The CDR3 DNA reads as TGTGCCATCAGTGACCAAGAGACCCAGTACTTC. It codes for CAISDQETQYF.

This clone was detected a few times. V is TRBV14 and J is TRBJ2-1; no definite D call. Per germline, CDR1 SGHDN and CDR2 FVKESK. The CDR3 consists of 13 residues. V lost 11 bases and J lost 3, with 14 bases in between. The chain's CDR3 is CACSRAVYNEQFF. CDR3 nucleotides: TGTGCCTGTTCCCGGGCGGTCTACAATGAGCAGTTCTTC. Supplemented by reference TRBV14 and TRBJ2-1, the full variable domain reads EAGVTQFPSHSVIEKGQTVTLRCDPISGHDNLYWYRRVMGKEIKFLLHFVKESKQDESGMPNNRFLAERTGGTYSTLKVQPAELEDSGVYFCACSRAVYNEQFFGPGTRLTVL.

This CDR3 reads CASTPGIPYNEQFF. The CDR3 nucleotides read TGTGCCAGTACCCCAGGGATTCCCTACAATGAGCAGTTCTTC. This chain connects TRBV27 to TRBJ2-1; D perhaps matches TRBD1 (5 bases). The CDR3 extends over 14 amino acids. Trimming pared 9 bases from V and 2 bases from J, leaving 14 bases between. Germline CDR1 is MNHEY and CDR2 is SMNVEV (reference sequence).

This clone was observed a handful of times. The chain uses TRBV2 and TRBJ1-2; weak D call: TRBD1 (5 bases). This CDR3 has 13 amino acids. V was cut by 3 bases and J by 5 bases, with 10 bases left in between. Germline-derived CDR1 and CDR2 are SNHLY and FYNNEI. CDR3 DNA: TGTGCCAGCAGTGAGGGGGGTTATTATGGCTACACCTTC. Its protein product is CASSEGGYYGYTF.

This sequence joins TRBV7-3 and TRBJ2-7, with 9 bases aligning to TRBD2. The V segment lost 8 bases and the J segment 3 bases; nucleotides outside the gene matches: 5. Per the germline V gene, CDR1 is SGHTA and CDR2 is FQGTGA. CDR3 size: 13 residues. The CDR3 here is CASGAGGNYEQYF. The CDR3 bases are TGTGCCAGCGGGGCGGGAGGGAACTACGAGCAGTACTTC.

DNA of the CDR3: TGTGCCAGCAGCCGCGATGGGAATTCACCCCTCCACTTT. As protein: CASSRDGNSPLHF. The chain employs TRBV7-9 and TRBJ1-6; D remains ambiguous. The germline V gene has CDR1 SEHNR and CDR2 FQNEAQ (reference sequence). The CDR3 contains 13 residues. V lost 5 bases and J lost 7, with 9 bases in between.

Here the CDR3 reads CASSLWQGGYNEQFF. The CDR3 bases are TGTGCCAGCAGTTTGTGGCAGGGGGGATACAATGAGCAGTTCTTC. The genes are TRBV28 and TRBJ2-1, with D perhaps matching TRBD1 (7 bases). CDR1 is MDHEN and CDR2 is SYDVKM in the germline V gene. V was cut by 3 bases and J by 4 bases, with 13 bases left in between. CDR3 length: 15 amino acids.

The chain combines TRBV7-3 with TRBJ2-5; the match to TRBD1 covers 8 bases. This CDR3 spans 14 amino acids. After removal of 5 bases from V and 6 bases from J, the junction contained 8 bases not matched to a gene. CDR1 is SGHTA, CDR2 FQGTGA, per germline. The CDR3 is CASSPSGGEKTQYF. DNA for the CDR3: TGTGCCAGCAGCCCCTCAGGGGGCGAGAAGACCCAGTACTTC.

This clone is a singleton in its sample. V gene TRBV6-5 combines with J gene TRBJ2-4; tentatively, D is TRBD2 (6 bases). CDR3 size: 15 residues. Deletions cut 6 bases from V and 0 bases from J, with 12 bases between. Germline V gene data show CDR1 as MNHEY and CDR2 as SVGAGI. CDR3 residues: CASRRAGLAKNIQYF. The CDR3, as DNA: TGTGCCAGCAGACGGGCGGGACTAGCCAAAAACATTCAGTACTTC.